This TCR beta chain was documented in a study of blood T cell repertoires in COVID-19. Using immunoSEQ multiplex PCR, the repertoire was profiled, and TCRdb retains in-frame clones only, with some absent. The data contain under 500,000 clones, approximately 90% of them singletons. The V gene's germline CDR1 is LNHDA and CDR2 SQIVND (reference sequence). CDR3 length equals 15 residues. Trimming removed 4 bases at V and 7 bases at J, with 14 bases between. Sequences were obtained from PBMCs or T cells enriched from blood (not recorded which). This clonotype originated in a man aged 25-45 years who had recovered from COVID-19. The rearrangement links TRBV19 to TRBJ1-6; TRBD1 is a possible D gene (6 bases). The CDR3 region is CASSTGEFVNSPLHF. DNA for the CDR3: TGTGCCAGTAGTACAGGGGAGTTTGTCAATTCACCCCTCCACTTT.